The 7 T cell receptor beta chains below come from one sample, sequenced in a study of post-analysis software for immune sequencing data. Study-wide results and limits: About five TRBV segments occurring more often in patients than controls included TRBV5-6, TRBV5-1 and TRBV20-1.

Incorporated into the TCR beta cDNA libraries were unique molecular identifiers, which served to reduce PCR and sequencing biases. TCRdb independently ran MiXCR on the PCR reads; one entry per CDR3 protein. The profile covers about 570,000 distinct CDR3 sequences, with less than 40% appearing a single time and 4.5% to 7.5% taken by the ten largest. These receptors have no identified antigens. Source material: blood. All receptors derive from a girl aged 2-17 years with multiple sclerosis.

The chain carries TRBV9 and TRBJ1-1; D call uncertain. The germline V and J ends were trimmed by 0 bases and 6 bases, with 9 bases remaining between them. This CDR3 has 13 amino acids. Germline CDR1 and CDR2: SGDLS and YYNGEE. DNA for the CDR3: TGTGCCAGCAGCGTAGTACAAACCGCTGAAGCTTTCTTT. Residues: CASSVVQTAEAFF.

CDR3 nucleotides: TGCAGTGCTAGAGATTACGGGCCCTACGAGCAGTACTTC. Translating it yields CSARDYGPYEQYF. This rearrangement joins TRBV20-1 to TRBJ2-5; D is unclear. The J call may not be correct, given that the DNA end is closer to TRBJ2-7. CDR1 is DFQATT and CDR2 is SNEGSKA in the germline V gene (reference sequence). CDR3 length equals 13 residues.

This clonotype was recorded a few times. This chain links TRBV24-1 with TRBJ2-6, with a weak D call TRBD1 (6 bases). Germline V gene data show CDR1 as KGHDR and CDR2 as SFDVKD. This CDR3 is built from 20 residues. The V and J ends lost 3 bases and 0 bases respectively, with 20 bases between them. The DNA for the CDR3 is TGTGCCACCAGTGATCCTCGAAAAGACAGGCCCAGCTCTGGGGCCAACGTCCTGACTTTC. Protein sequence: CATSDPRKDRPSSGANVLTF.

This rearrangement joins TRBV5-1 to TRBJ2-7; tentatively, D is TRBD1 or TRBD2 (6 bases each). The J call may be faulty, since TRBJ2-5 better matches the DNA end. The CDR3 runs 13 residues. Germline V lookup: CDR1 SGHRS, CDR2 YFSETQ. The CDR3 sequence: CASSEGGGETQYF. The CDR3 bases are TGCGCCAGCAGCGAGGGGGGTGGAGAGACCCAGTACTTC.

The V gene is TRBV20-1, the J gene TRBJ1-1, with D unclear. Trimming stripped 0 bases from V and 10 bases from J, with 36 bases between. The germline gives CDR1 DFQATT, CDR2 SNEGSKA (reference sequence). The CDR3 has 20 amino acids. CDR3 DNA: TGCAGTGCTAGAGATCTATCGCCAATATTTATGGCCGAAGCTAACAAAGTAGCTTTCTTT. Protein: CSARDLSPIFMAEANKVAFF.

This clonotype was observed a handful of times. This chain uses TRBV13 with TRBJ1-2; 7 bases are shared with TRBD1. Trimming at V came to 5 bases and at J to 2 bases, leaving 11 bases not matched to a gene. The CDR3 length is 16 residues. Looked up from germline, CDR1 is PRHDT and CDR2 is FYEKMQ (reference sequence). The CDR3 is CASSLSGTANNYGYTF. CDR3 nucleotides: TGTGCCAGCAGCCTTTCCGGGACAGCCAACAACTATGGCTACACCTTC. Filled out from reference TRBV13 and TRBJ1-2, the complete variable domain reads AAGVIQSPRHLIKEKRETATLKCYPIPRHDTVYWYQQGPGQDPQFLISFYEKMQSDKGSIPDRFSAQQFSDYHSELNMSSLELGDSALYFCASSLSGTANNYGYTFGSGTRLTVV.

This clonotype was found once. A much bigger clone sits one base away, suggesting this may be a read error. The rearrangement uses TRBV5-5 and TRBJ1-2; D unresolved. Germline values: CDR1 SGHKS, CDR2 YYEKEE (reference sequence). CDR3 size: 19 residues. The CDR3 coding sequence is TGTGCCGGCAGCCCCACCCCCTTACGGCACAGCTCAGCTAACTATGGCTACACCTTC. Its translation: CAGSPTPLRHSSANYGYTF.